The clone carrying this T cell receptor beta chain appeared many times. CDR1 is SEHNR, CDR2 FQNEAQ, per germline (reference sequence). J gave up 4 bases and V 9 bases, and 8 bases lay outside the gene matches. CDR3 length: 15 amino acids. This specimen comes from a study of response to subunit inactivated influenza vaccine. MiXCR, applied by TCRdb to the RT-PCR reads, yields one record per CDR3 protein. Found here are around 600,000 distinct CDR3 sequences, over 9% of them singletons; the top ten hold about 10%. These records were also assigned to another study, of T cells expressing NK-cell markers. That source notes: TCR beta cDNA was made by 5'RACE template switching with UMIs. In a group of five to seven donors, dominant NKG2C+ clonotypes represented about 1.0-7.5% of CD8+ T cells.

The starting material was PBMCs from blood, obtained on the day of vaccination. The sequence was obtained from a man aged 45-65 years who received an inactivated influenza vaccine. The V and J genes are TRBV7-9 and TRBJ2-1; 11 bases match TRBD2. CDR3: CASSIGTSGYNEQFF. The CDR3 nucleotides read TGTGCCAGTTCGATCGGGACTAGCGGTTACAATGAGCAGTTCTTC.